This TCR beta chain was found in a study of shared clonotypes between healthy human individuals. Study information: For every donor, three CD4 naive, three CD4 memory, two CD8 naive and one CD8 memory plates were used.

The V gene's germline CDR1 is MGHRA and CDR2 YSYEKL. The CDR3 spans 17 residues. V was clipped by 0 bases and J by 1 base; unmatched bases: 5. Positive CCR7 selection of CD45RO-negative cells yielded the naive CD8 cells, and terminally differentiated effector memory CD45RA+ cells were excluded. It was across several immunoSEQ plates that each subset's genomic DNA was evenly split. Here immunoSEQ multiplex PCR was the method, and the copy in TCRdb shows in-frame clones only, minus some. The table includes some 2,000,000 clones, about 94% detected once. Concerning this clone itself: Its specificity is unknown.

Findings and caveats of the study: A reduction in generation probabilities was seen for non-shared clonotypes relative to those shared by all four donors. An anticipated effect of sequencing depth on clonotype sharing among donors was recognized.

This TCR derives from a man between 18 and 29 years old in good health. The sequencing sample was made of naive CD8+ T cells sorted from blood. The rearrangement links TRBV4-1 to TRBJ2-2; 7 bases match TRBD1. CDR3 region: CASSQEPGTVNTGELFF. The CDR3 DNA is TGCGCCAGCAGCCAAGAACCGGGGACAGTGAACACCGGGGAGCTGTTTTTT.